The source of this T cell receptor (beta chain) is a study of shared clonotypes between healthy human individuals. Study-level information: There were three CD4 naive, three CD4 memory, two CD8 naive and one CD8 memory plates per donor.

On sorted subsets, replicate PCRs used about 0.2 ug DNA, or 27,000 or so T cell genomes. TCRdb keeps only in-frame clones here, not all; method: immunoSEQ multiplex PCR. The table has hundreds of thousands of clones, approximately 79% seen once; the top ten hold approximately 1.6%. This clone was seen only a few times. The V and J ends lost 5 bases and 2 bases respectively, with 7 bases between them. The CDR3 runs 13 residues. Germline CDR1 reads SGHNT; CDR2 reads YENEEA. The sample consisted of memory CD4+ T cells sorted from blood. The subset was: CD45RA-negative fraction. The chain links TRBV11-3 to TRBJ2-1, with a tentative D call TRBD1 (6 bases). This clonotype originated in a woman aged 30 to 39 in good health. Written as DNA, the CDR3 is TGTGCCAGCAGCCGGGACACCTACAATGAGCAGTTCTTC. This codes for CASSRDTYNEQFF.